This T cell receptor (beta chain) was observed in a study of blood T cell repertoires in COVID-19. Original processing notes: Reference gene primer amplification yielded estimated nucleated cell counts. Clones were read by immunoSEQ multiplex PCR, and TCRdb kept only the in-frame ones, dropping some. V, J and clone size derive from that table, while D and trimming were established from the DNA sequence. The table shows 150,000 to 200,000 clones, with approximately 91% occurring only once. The CDR3 is 13 residues long. Germline CDR1 reads SEHNR; CDR2 reads FQNEAQ (reference sequence). The V gene lost 6 bases and the J gene lost 0 bases, with 6 bases spanning the gap.

V and J are TRBV7-9 and TRBJ1-5; D ambiguous. The sequence derives from a woman in her late teens or twenties who had recovered from COVID-19. The sample consisted of PBMCs or T cells enriched from blood (not recorded which). The DNA of the CDR3 is TGTGCCAGCAGTCCGTATAGCAATCAGCCCCAGCATTTT. Protein product: CASSPYSNQPQHF.